This entry describes one T cell receptor (beta chain). This record comes from a study of blood T cell repertoires in COVID-19. CDR1 is SGHTA, CDR2 FQGNSA, per germline. The CDR3 totals 18 residues. V gave up 4 bases and J gave up 0 bases; unmatched junction bases: 12. Clones were sequenced by immunoSEQ multiplex PCR, and TCRdb holds only the in-frame ones, with some missing. The data hold about 280,000 clones, with 85% observed a single time. The V gene is TRBV7-2, the J gene TRBJ2-7; 10 bases map to TRBD2. This clonotype was obtained from a human donor in a cohort sampled during active COVID-19. The specimen sequenced was peripheral blood. CDR3 region: CASSSPGLALPSSYEQYF. The CDR3 nucleotides read TGTGCCAGCAGCTCCCCGGGACTAGCGCTACCTAGCTCCTACGAGCAGTACTTC.